The rows below give T cell receptor beta chains drawn from one sample of a study of cytomegalovirus exposure and HLA in healthy donors. TCRdb's table, derived via immunoSEQ multiplex PCR, lists solely in-frame clones and lacks some. Among around 150,000 clones listed, around 81% were seen once. Material: PBMCs. These receptors were taken from a man in his forties or fifties in good health and CMV-seropositive. Each CDR3 is given with its conserved first and last residue. The D gene is left open where the match is weak. Clone size is stated in some rows and not others, as once, few, many or a class when expanded.

D gene: .
V gene: TRBV2
J gene: TRBJ1-1
clone size: .
CDR3 protein: CASSLQGYTEAFF
CDR3 DNA: TGTGCCAGCAGTTTACAGGGATATACTGAAGCTTTCTTT

D gene: .
V gene: TRBV5-5
J gene: TRBJ2-3
clone size: .
CDR3 protein: CASSLLQGGDTQYF
CDR3 DNA: TGTGCCAGCAGCTTGCTCCAGGGAGGAGATACGCAGTATTTT

D gene: .
V gene: TRBV5-1
J gene: TRBJ1-1
clone size: .
CDR3 protein: CASSLGQGYTEAFF
CDR3 DNA: TGCGCCAGCAGCTTGGGGCAGGGCTACACTGAAGCTTTCTTT

D gene: .
V gene: TRBV7-9
J gene: TRBJ1-2
clone size: .
CDR3 protein: CASSLVGQNYGYTF
CDR3 DNA: TGTGCCAGCAGCTTAGTTGGTCAGAACTATGGCTACACCTTC

D gene: TRBD1
V gene: TRBV10-3
J gene: TRBJ2-7
clone size: few
CDR3 protein: CAISGIRDRGSYEQYF
CDR3 DNA: TGTGCCATCAGTGGTATCCGGGACAGGGGGTCCTACGAGCAGTACTTC

D gene: TRBD1
V gene: TRBV12-5
J gene: TRBJ2-7
clone size: .
CDR3 protein: CASGFSGRDRPYEQYF
CDR3 DNA: TGTGCTAGTGGTTTCTCAGGCCGGGACAGACCCTACGAGCAGTACTTC

D gene: TRBD2
V gene: TRBV30
J gene: TRBJ2-1
clone size: .
CDR3 protein: CAWRGRASGRNNNEQFF
CDR3 DNA: TGTGCCTGGAGGGGGAGGGCTAGCGGGAGGAATAACAATGAGCAGTTCTTC

D gene: .
V gene: TRBV25-1
J gene: TRBJ1-4
clone size: .
CDR3 protein: CASLDREKLFF
CDR3 DNA: TGTGCCAGTTTAGACAGGGAAAAACTGTTTTTT

D gene: .
V gene: TRBV6-4
J gene: TRBJ1-6
clone size: .
CDR3 protein: CASSDSPTNNSPLHF
CDR3 DNA: TGTGCCAGCAGTGACTCTCCTACTAATAATTCACCCCTCCACTTT

D gene: TRBD2
V gene: TRBV6-6
J gene: TRBJ2-7
clone size: .
CDR3 protein: CASRETGTSFREQYF
CDR3 DNA: TGTGCCAGCAGAGAGACCGGGACTAGTTTTCGCGAGCAGTACTTC

D gene: .
V gene: TRBV5-1
J gene: TRBJ2-7
clone size: .
CDR3 protein: CASSLDRVSSYEQYF
CDR3 DNA: TGCGCCAGCAGCTTGGACAGGGTTAGCTCCTACGAGCAGTACTTC

D gene: TRBD2
V gene: TRBV7-7
J gene: TRBJ2-5
clone size: once
CDR3 protein: CASSLGLAGVRETQYF
CDR3 DNA: TGTGCTAGCAGCTTAGGACTAGCGGGGGTGAGAGAGACCCAGTACTTC

D gene: .
V gene: TRBV2
J gene: TRBJ1-2
clone size: once
CDR3 protein: CASSDIYGYTF
CDR3 DNA: TGTGCCAGCAGTGACATCTATGGCTACACCTTC

D gene: TRBD2
V gene: TRBV7-7
J gene: TRBJ2-1
clone size: .
CDR3 protein: CASSPMRGGYNEQFF
CDR3 DNA: TGTGCTAGCAGCCCCATGCGGGGAGGGTACAATGAGCAGTTCTTC

D gene: TRBD1
V gene: TRBV7-2
J gene: TRBJ2-5
clone size: few
CDR3 protein: CASSLVDRGGETQYF
CDR3 DNA: TGTGCCAGCAGCTTAGTGGACAGGGGAGGCGAGACCCAGTACTTC

D gene: .
V gene: TRBV30
J gene: TRBJ2-7
clone size: .
CDR3 protein: CAWSPGDGEQYF
CDR3 DNA: TGTGCCTGGAGTCCGGGGGATGGAGAGCAGTACTTC

D gene: TRBD1
V gene: TRBV5-1
J gene: TRBJ1-4
clone size: .
CDR3 protein: CASSLGDRGNEKLFF
CDR3 DNA: TGCGCCAGCAGCTTGGGTGACAGGGGGAATGAAAAACTGTTTTTT

D gene: .
V gene: TRBV29-1
J gene: TRBJ2-1
clone size: .
CDR3 protein: CSGGDSSSYNEQFF
CDR3 DNA: TGCAGCGGCGGGGACAGCAGCTCCTACAATGAGCAGTTCTTC

D gene: .
V gene: TRBV11-3
J gene: TRBJ2-1
clone size: .
CDR3 protein: CASSLRDSGGGPEQFF
CDR3 DNA: TGTGCCAGCAGCCTGCGCGATAGCGGAGGCGGGCCTGAGCAGTTCTTC

D gene: .
V gene: TRBV4-1
J gene: TRBJ1-1
clone size: .
CDR3 protein: CASSQDPVMNTEAFF
CDR3 DNA: TGCGCCAGCAGCCAAGATCCAGTGATGAACACTGAAGCTTTCTTT

D gene: TRBD1
V gene: TRBV6-5
J gene: TRBJ2-7
clone size: .
CDR3 protein: CASSLDRAYEQYF
CDR3 DNA: TGTGCCAGCAGCCTGGACAGGGCCTACGAGCAGTACTTC

D gene: .
V gene: TRBV6-6
J gene: TRBJ1-1
clone size: .
CDR3 protein: CASRGAYTEAFF
CDR3 DNA: TGTGCCAGCAGGGGGGCGTACACTGAAGCTTTCTTT

D gene: TRBD2
V gene: TRBV7-9
J gene: TRBJ2-2
clone size: .
CDR3 protein: CASTGTSGRNTGELFF
CDR3 DNA: TGTGCCAGCACCGGGACTAGCGGGAGGAACACCGGGGAGCTGTTTTTT

D gene: TRBD2
V gene: TRBV7-3
J gene: TRBJ2-3
clone size: .
CDR3 protein: CASSLMAGVGDTQYF
CDR3 DNA: TGTGCCAGCAGCTTAATGGCGGGAGTGGGAGATACGCAGTATTTT

D gene: .
V gene: TRBV7-2
J gene: TRBJ1-2
clone size: .
CDR3 protein: CASSPRDNQLYGYTF
CDR3 DNA: TGTGCCAGCAGCCCCCGGGACAATCAACTCTATGGCTACACCTTC

D gene: TRBD1
V gene: TRBV5-4
J gene: TRBJ2-1
clone size: .
CDR3 protein: CASSIRQGRNEQFF
CDR3 DNA: TGTGCCAGCAGCATACGACAGGGAAGGAATGAGCAGTTCTTC

D gene: .
V gene: TRBV18
J gene: TRBJ1-5
clone size: few
CDR3 protein: CASSPSDSPGYSNQPQHF
CDR3 DNA: TGTGCCAGCTCACCTTCGGACAGCCCGGGTTATAGCAATCAGCCCCAGCATTTT

D gene: .
V gene: TRBV12-2
J gene: TRBJ2-7
clone size: .
CDR3 protein: CASRLKGSTYEQYF
CDR3 DNA: TGTGCAAGTCGCTTAAAAGGGAGCACCTACGAGCAGTACTTC

D gene: .
V gene: TRBV5-1
J gene: TRBJ1-1
clone size: .
CDR3 protein: CASSSQGGIITEAFF
CDR3 DNA: TGCGCCAGCAGCTCTCAGGGAGGGATCATCACTGAAGCTTTCTTT

D gene: TRBD1
V gene: TRBV2
J gene: TRBJ1-5
clone size: .
CDR3 protein: CASRSGQGNQPQHF
CDR3 DNA: TGTGCCAGCAGGTCGGGACAGGGTAATCAGCCCCAGCATTTT

D gene: .
V gene: TRBV5-4
J gene: TRBJ1-1
clone size: few
CDR3 protein: CASSPRAGVRNTEAFF
CDR3 DNA: TGTGCCAGCAGCCCAAGGGCAGGGGTCCGGAACACTGAAGCTTTCTTT

D gene: TRBD1
V gene: TRBV28
J gene: TRBJ1-1
clone size: .
CDR3 protein: CASRTRQGYAFF
CDR3 DNA: TGTGCCAGCAGAACTCGACAGGGGTACGCTTTCTTT

D gene: .
V gene: TRBV6-5
J gene: TRBJ1-2
clone size: few
CDR3 protein: CASSYGARRGYTF
CDR3 DNA: TGTGCCAGCAGTTACGGGGCGAGGCGTGGCTACACCTTC

D gene: .
V gene: TRBV11-3
J gene: TRBJ2-2
clone size: .
CDR3 protein: CASSLSTANENTGELFF
CDR3 DNA: TGTGCCAGCAGCCTATCGACAGCAAACGAGAACACCGGGGAGCTGTTTTTT

D gene: TRBD1
V gene: TRBV27
J gene: TRBJ2-3
clone size: .
CDR3 protein: CASSLGQGTDTQYF
CDR3 DNA: TGTGCCAGCAGTTTAGGACAGGGTACAGATACGCAGTATTTT

D gene: TRBD1
V gene: TRBV5-6
J gene: TRBJ1-3
clone size: few
CDR3 protein: CASSIRGAGNTIYF
CDR3 DNA: TGTGCCAGCAGCATCAGGGGGGCTGGAAACACCATATATTTT

D gene: .
V gene: TRBV30
J gene: TRBJ2-7
clone size: .
CDR3 protein: CAWVKQSYEQYF
CDR3 DNA: TGTGCCTGGGTAAAACAGTCCTACGAGCAGTACTTC

D gene: .
V gene: TRBV7-9
J gene: TRBJ2-1
clone size: .
CDR3 protein: CASSARDNHNEQFF
CDR3 DNA: TGTGCCAGCAGCGCCCGGGACAATCACAATGAGCAGTTCTTC

D gene: TRBD1
V gene: TRBV18
J gene: TRBJ1-2
clone size: .
CDR3 protein: CASSPPGQGIYGYTF
CDR3 DNA: TGTGCCAGCTCACCACCGGGACAGGGGATCTATGGCTACACCTTC

D gene: .
V gene: TRBV20-1
J gene: TRBJ2-4
clone size: .
CDR3 protein: CSARGGNIQYF
CDR3 DNA: TGCAGTGCTAGGGGGGGAAACATTCAGTACTTC

D gene: TRBD2
V gene: TRBV5-6
J gene: TRBJ2-6
clone size: .
CDR3 protein: CASSLSGTGANVLTF
CDR3 DNA: TGTGCCAGCAGCCTTAGCGGGACTGGGGCCAACGTCCTGACTTTC

D gene: TRBD1
V gene: TRBV6-5
J gene: TRBJ2-7
clone size: .
CDR3 protein: CASIYSGTGILDEQYF
CDR3 DNA: TGTGCCAGCATTTATTCCGGGACAGGGATACTGGACGAGCAGTACTTC

D gene: TRBD1
V gene: TRBV19
J gene: TRBJ2-5
clone size: .
CDR3 protein: CASRSRDREFGETQYF
CDR3 DNA: TGTGCCAGCCGGAGCCGGGACAGGGAGTTTGGAGAGACCCAGTACTTC

D gene: .
V gene: TRBV11-2
J gene: TRBJ2-2
clone size: .
CDR3 protein: CASSLVRTGELFF
CDR3 DNA: TGTGCCAGCAGCTTAGTGCGCACCGGGGAGCTGTTTTTT

D gene: TRBD1
V gene: TRBV2
J gene: TRBJ1-3
clone size: .
CDR3 protein: CASRGQRNTIYF
CDR3 DNA: TGTGCCAGCAGGGGACAGAGAAACACCATATATTTT

D gene: .
V gene: TRBV11-1
J gene: TRBJ1-1
clone size: .
CDR3 protein: CASSEWYDTEAFF
CDR3 DNA: TGTGCCAGCAGCGAGTGGTACGACACTGAAGCTTTCTTT

D gene: .
V gene: TRBV5-8
J gene: TRBJ1-1
clone size: .
CDR3 protein: CASSLVINRAYGTEAFF
CDR3 DNA: TGTGCCAGCAGCTTGGTTATTAACAGGGCTTATGGCACTGAAGCTTTCTTT